This T cell receptor (beta chain) derives from a study of blood T cells in healthy people across ages (dated by TCRdb to 2014 to 2015). Regarding the study in general: In model experiments, roughly one uniquely barcoded TCR beta cDNA molecule per two T cells was captured by template switching. The study measured age-related changes in TCR beta repertoire diversity using deep sequencing normalized with unique cDNA molecular identifiers. The donors were divided into four age groups: young (average around 15 years), middle-aged (about 40), aged (approximately 62) and long-lived (about 90). To avoid experimental bias, donors of different ages were distributed randomly across sequencing lanes. Using the same blood draw, the study looked at two additional independent replicas of 1 million unique cDNA reads for two donors, one aged 18 to 30 and the other aged 80 or older. Study-level results and caveats: As age increased, observed TCR beta diversity per million T cells dropped in a roughly linear way, and a significant reduction was already evident by age roughly 40. Conclusive comparison of naive and antigen-experienced compartments was prevented by the profiling of bulk unsorted PBMCs. The long-lived group showed more naive CD4+ T cells, fewer expanded clones and increased TCR diversity than the aged group, suggesting age selection. There was a strong correlation between observed TCR beta diversity and the percentage of naive T cells measured by flow cytometry. Estimates of total diversity based on one million sequenced T cells were considered lower bounds and underestimates. Donor CMV infection status was unknown, potentially confounding age-related changes in expanded clonotypes.

Notes on this clonotype: The antigen this receptor binds is unknown. Base-call qualities are not available, and no considerably larger clone is one nucleotide away.

Donors were approximately 42 systemically healthy Caucasian individuals from Russia aged 6 to 90 years. Each donor gave around 9.9 milliliters of peripheral blood, collected into EDTA-treated Vacutainer tubes. PBMCs were isolated by Ficoll-Paque density-gradient centrifugation, with at least 6 million obtained per sample. Total RNA, at least 6 micrograms per sample, was extracted from PBMCs with Trizol reagent. Naive CD45RAhigh/CD27high T cell percentages were measured by flow cytometry on a PBMC aliquot from every donor. Reading the germline V gene (reference sequence) gives CDR1 MNHNY and CDR2 SVGAGI. V loses 6 bases at its end and J loses 13 bases; junction bases beyond the gene matches: 11. From the cysteine through the phenylalanine, the CDR3 covers 12 amino acids. This entry keeps only the CDR3 DNA: 36 bases, framed from base 1. Library preparation employed 5' RACE. Sequencing took place on an Illumina HiSeq 2500. The second PCR ran for roughly 7 to 12 cycles and used a J-beta primer mix along with a sample-barcoded 5' primer. A template-switch 5' adaptor carrying 12 random nucleotides introduced a unique molecular identifier onto each TCR beta cDNA molecule. At least 3 million CDR3-containing paired-end reads were obtained from each sample. First-strand cDNA was synthesized from all RNA with the Mint cDNA synthesis kit, primed by a TRBC-specific oligonucleotide. After uracil-DNA glycosylase treatment, a first 18-cycle PCR used universal primers M1SS and BC2_uni_R on all cDNA. Regarding the original processing steps: For normalization, 1 million high-quality reads were randomly selected from each sample, with every read carrying a distinct molecular identifier. Instead of being binned into consensus sequences, reads that shared molecular identifiers were thrown out. MiTCR, set to a Q25 quality threshold and the strictest error-elimination algorithm, was used for CDR3 identification, clonotype clustering and error correction. A nonparametric unseen species model with Euler transformation was used to estimate lower-bound total TCR beta diversity. TCRdb's own reprocessing of the public reads used fastp at Q25 and MiXCR and kept productive beta chains. Each CDR3 protein gets just one entry, which takes the most common genes and DNA from the rows behind it. The V and J calls were not made by the authors but by TCRdb's processing. In this sample the table shows 750,000 to 950,000 distinct CDR3 sequences, less than 70% of which occur a single time. Approximately 40% of the sample is held by the ten biggest clonotypes.

The chain employs TRBV6-6 and TRBJ2-5; 7 of the junction bases match TRBD2. This TCR derives from a man at least 80 years old in good health. Material for sequencing was blood. CDR3 protein: CASSRDYPRRYF. In nucleotide form, the sequence is TGTGCCAGCAGCCGGGACTACCCTCGGAGGTACTTC.